One and the same sample provided the 24 T cell receptor beta chains below, sequenced in a study of blood T cell repertoires in COVID-19. The assay was immunoSEQ multiplex PCR, and TCRdb's table has in-frame clones only and misses some. The sample records 75,000 or so clones, roughly four fifths being singletons. Sequencing input: peripheral blood. The receptors were sampled from a man aged 55-75 years with acute or convalescent COVID-19.

This clone was seen a single time. Relative to the germline gene, one junction end is altered; a read error may explain this. The J gene is TRBJ2-3, the V gene TRBV5-1; D ambiguous. Per the germline V gene, CDR1 is SGHRS and CDR2 is YFSETQ. The CDR3 extends over 13 amino acids. The CDR3 protein is CASSLMGTDTQYF. DNA for the CDR3: TGCGCCAGCAGCTTGATGGGCACCGATACGCAGTATTTT.

The J gene is TRBJ1-6, the V gene TRBV28; TRBD1 might be the D (5 bases). V lost 6 bases, J lost 8 bases, and 20 bases lay in between. Germline CDR1 MDHEN, CDR2 SYDVKM. This CDR3 is built from 16 residues. CDR3 bases: TGTGCCAGCAGACCAATGGGACTCTCGAGGGATTCACCCCTCCACTTT. It encodes CASRPMGLSRDSPLHF.

V and J are TRBV4-3 and TRBJ2-1, with 11 bases matching TRBD2. In germline, CDR1 is LGHNA, CDR2 YSLEER. The CDR3 is 15 amino acids. V gave up 3 bases and J gave up 9 bases; unmatched junction bases: 7. CDR3 amino acids: CASSHGASGGTEQFF. DNA for the CDR3: TGCGCCAGCAGCCATGGGGCTAGCGGGGGGACTGAGCAGTTCTTC.

The rearrangement links TRBV28 to TRBJ1-4, with 10 positions matching TRBD1. Germline loops: CDR1 MDHEN, CDR2 SYDVKM. The CDR3 has 13 amino acids. V lost 6 bases to trimming and J lost 8 bases; unmatched junction nucleotides: 3. CDR3 bases: TGTGCCAGCAGGCGACAGGGGGCGGAAAAACTGTTTTTT. This sequence encodes CASRRQGAEKLFF.

The chain carries TRBV9 and TRBJ2-3, with TRBD2 as a possible D gene (6 bases). Germline V gene sequence: CDR1 SGDLS, CDR2 YYNGEE. V lost 2 bases and J lost 2, with 9 bases in between. This CDR3 region has 14 residues. The CDR3 DNA sequence: TGTGCCAGCAGCGTCCGGACTAACACAGATACGCAGTATTTT. The encoded protein is CASSVRTNTDTQYF.

The genes are TRBV6-2 or TRBV6-3 and TRBJ2-2; TRBD2 is a possible D gene (5 bases). Trimming took off 2 bases at V and 1 base at J, with 14 bases between the two ends. The CDR3 loop spans 17 amino acids. Germline V gene lookup returns CDR1 MNHEY and CDR2 SVGEGT. CDR3 sequence (DNA): TGTGCCAGCAGTTACAAATTCCGGGGTAAGAACACCGGGGAGCTGTTTTTT. This encodes CASSYKFRGKNTGELFF.

In DNA form, the CDR3 reads TGTGCCACCAGTGATGGCAGGCGGGACGGCTCCTACAATGAGCAGTTCTTC. Protein product: CATSDGRRDGSYNEQFF. The chain is built from TRBV24-1 and TRBJ2-1, with D perhaps TRBD2 (6 bases). CDR1 is KGHDR and CDR2 is SFDVKD in the germline V gene. The CDR3 sequence is 17 residues long. V was cut by 3 bases and J by 0 bases, with 14 bases left in between.

The genes are TRBV3-1 (or the pseudogene TRBV3-2) and TRBJ1-1; no clear D gene. CDR1 LGHDT and CDR2 YNNKEL come from the germline V gene (reference sequence). V lost 1 base to trimming and J lost 7 bases, with 10 bases between them. The CDR3 is 13 residues long. The CDR3 spells CASSQVRRGEAFF. The CDR3 DNA sequence: TGTGCCAGCAGCCAAGTTAGACGGGGTGAAGCTTTCTTT.

The chain joins TRBV7-9 to TRBJ1-1; no firm D call. Germline assignment: CDR1 SEHNR and CDR2 FQNEAQ (reference sequence). Trimming shortened V by 1 base and J by 4 bases, and 10 bases separated the two germline ends. The CDR3 length is 14 residues. Here the CDR3 DNA reads TGTGCCAGCAGCTTAGAACCGTACGGCACTGAAGCTTTCTTT. Amino acid sequence: CASSLEPYGTEAFF.

The rearrangement joins TRBV29-1 to TRBJ1-1; D possibly corresponds to TRBD1 (6 bases). Trimming took off 8 bases at V and 0 bases at J, with 13 bases between the two ends. CDR3 length equals 13 residues. CDR1 SQVTM and CDR2 ANQGSEA come from the germline V gene. The CDR3 sequence is CSLQGSMNTEAFF. Written as DNA, the CDR3 is TGCAGCCTACAGGGAAGCATGAACACTGAAGCTTTCTTT.

The chain couples TRBV2 to TRBJ2-7; D not certain. The CDR3 has 13 amino acids. CDR1 and CDR2 from the germline V gene are SNHLY and FYNNEI. V was pared by 6 bases and J by 5 bases, with 14 bases between. CDR3 in amino acids: CASRRSDGDEQYF. The CDR3 nucleotides are TGTGCCAGCAGAAGGTCGGATGGAGACGAGCAGTACTTC.

CDR3 sequence (DNA): TGTGCCACCGGGACAGATGCTAATGAAAAACTGTTTTTT. This encodes CATGTDANEKLFF. The V gene is TRBV24-1, the J gene TRBJ1-4; TRBD1 matches 7 bases. The J segment lost 3 bases and the V segment lost 9 bases, leaving 3 bases of the junction unmatched. Germline assignment: CDR1 KGHDR and CDR2 SFDVKD. CDR3 length equals 13 residues.

This clone came up a few times. This sequence joins TRBV7-2 and TRBJ2-1; the match to TRBD2 covers 7 bases. The V gene's germline CDR1 is SGHTA and CDR2 FQGNSA. Trimming took 0 bases from V and 6 from J; bases not matched to a gene: 8. This CDR3 region has 16 residues. DNA of the CDR3: TGTGCCAGCAGCTTAGCGGCGGGAGCGGGGATCAATGAGCAGTTCTTC. Translation gives CASSLAAGAGINEQFF.

This clone was seen a few times. This rearrangement joins TRBV28 to TRBJ1-5; D call uncertain. Germline loops: CDR1 MDHEN, CDR2 SYDVKM. CDR3 length: 12 residues. Between the trimmed V and J ends, which lost 7 bases and 8 bases, there was a span of 12 bases. CDR3 sequence: CASKKIQEPQHF. CDR3 coding DNA: TGTGCCAGCAAGAAAATTCAGGAGCCCCAGCATTTT.

The chain couples TRBV4-3 to TRBJ2-2; D unclear. Germline values: CDR1 LGHNA, CDR2 YSLEER. The V gene lost 6 bases and the J gene lost 5 bases, with 7 bases spanning the gap. The length of the CDR3 is 12 residues. CDR3 loop: CASSQATGELFF. For the CDR3, the DNA is TGCGCCAGCAGTCAGGCGACCGGGGAGCTGTTTTTT.

The chain carries TRBV7-9 and TRBJ2-5, with 9 bases identical to TRBD2. The CDR3 consists of 13 residues. Germline assignment: CDR1 SEHNR and CDR2 FQNEAQ (reference sequence). Trimming took 1 base from V and 9 from J; bases not matched to a gene: 3. The DNA of the CDR3 is TGTGCCAGCAGCTTAGAAATAGCGGGGGCCCAGTACTTC. It encodes CASSLEIAGAQYF.

V gene TRBV7-9 combines with J gene TRBJ2-1; D unclear. The germline V gene has CDR1 SEHNR and CDR2 FQNEAQ (reference sequence). The CDR3 is 12 residues long. Deletions cut 5 bases from V and 8 bases from J, with 10 bases between. The CDR3 nucleotides read TGTGCCAGCAGCCCCGTGGCCGATGAGCAGTTCTTC. Its protein product is CASSPVADEQFF.

This clone was observed a handful of times. This chain uses TRBV5-1 with TRBJ2-5; possible D gene TRBD1, 5 bases. The CDR3 has 14 amino acids. The germline CDR1 and CDR2 sequences are SGHRS and YFSETQ. V was pared by 0 bases and J by 3 bases, with 9 bases between. CDR3 region: CASSLGGREETQYF. The CDR3 nucleotides are TGCGCCAGCAGCTTGGGGGGCAGGGAAGAGACCCAGTACTTC.

The chain combines TRBV10-1 with TRBJ2-5; tentatively, D is TRBD1 (6 bases). Per the germline V gene, CDR1 is WNHNN and CDR2 is SYGVQD (reference sequence). This CDR3 spans 13 amino acids. Between the trimmed V and J ends, which lost 5 bases and 2 bases, there was a span of 9 bases. CDR3 loop: CASSHRAQETQYF. The CDR3 DNA sequence: TGCGCCAGCAGTCACAGGGCTCAAGAGACCCAGTACTTC.

The chain joins TRBV10-3 to TRBJ1-2; the D is unclear. From germline, CDR1 is ENHRY and CDR2 SYGVKD. The CDR3 contains 16 residues. The V and J ends lost 7 bases and 1 base respectively, with 19 bases between them. This CDR3 is CAITSGPDGYNYGYTF. CDR3 nucleotides: TGTGCCATCACGAGTGGGCCCGACGGCTATAACTATGGCTACACCTTC.

The rearrangement joins TRBV30 to TRBJ1-1, with D unresolved. The germline gives CDR1 GTSNPN, CDR2 SVGIG (reference sequence). V lost 2 bases, J lost 0 bases, and 7 bases lay in between. The length of the CDR3 is 13 residues. This chain's CDR3 is CAWSRELNTEAFF. The CDR3 nucleotides are TGTGCCTGGAGTCGTGAGCTGAACACTGAAGCTTTCTTT. The entire variable domain, with the rest obtained from reference TRBV30 and TRBJ1-1, is as follows: SQTIHQWPATLVQPVGSPLSLECTVEGTSNPNLYWYRQAAGRGLQLLFYSVGIGQISSEVPQNLSASRPQDRQFILSSKKLLLSDSGFYLCAWSRELNTEAFFGQGTRLTVV.

The chain carries TRBV7-2 and TRBJ1-6; a possible D gene is TRBD1 (5 bases). The CDR3 spans 14 residues. Germline CDR1 and CDR2: SGHTA and FQGNSA. The ends were cut back, 7 bases at V and 9 bases at J, with 16 bases in the middle. The DNA for the CDR3 is TGTGCCAGCATTACAGGCCCGGAAGGTTCACCCCTCCACTTT. The encoded protein is CASITGPEGSPLHF.

There are a few counts of this clone. The V call is TRBV10-3, the J call TRBJ2-7, with 7 nucleotides matching TRBD1. The CDR3 runs 12 residues. V lost 4 bases, J lost 6 bases, and 3 bases stayed unmatched. Germline loops: CDR1 ENHRY, CDR2 SYGVKD. CDR3 sequence: CAISGQGREQYF. The CDR3 DNA reads as TGTGCCATCAGTGGACAGGGACGCGAGCAGTACTTC.

The gene calls are TRBV15 and TRBJ2-3, with 14 bases aligning to TRBD2. Germline V gives CDR1 LNHNV, CDR2 YYDKDF (reference sequence). The CDR3 sequence is 18 residues long. V was pared by 0 bases and J by 4 bases, with 6 bases of the junction left unmatched. The CDR3 sequence: CATSRDGLAGGRPDTQYF. In DNA, the CDR3 is TGTGCCACCAGCAGAGATGGACTAGCGGGAGGCAGGCCAGATACGCAGTATTTT. The full variable domain, rest sourced from reference TRBV15 and TRBJ2-3, is DAMVIQNPRYQVTQFGKPVTLSCSQTLNHNVMYWYQQKSSQAPKLLFHYYDKDFNNEADTPDNFQSRRPNTSFCFLDIRSPGLGDTAMYLCATSRDGLAGGRPDTQYFGPGTRLTVL.